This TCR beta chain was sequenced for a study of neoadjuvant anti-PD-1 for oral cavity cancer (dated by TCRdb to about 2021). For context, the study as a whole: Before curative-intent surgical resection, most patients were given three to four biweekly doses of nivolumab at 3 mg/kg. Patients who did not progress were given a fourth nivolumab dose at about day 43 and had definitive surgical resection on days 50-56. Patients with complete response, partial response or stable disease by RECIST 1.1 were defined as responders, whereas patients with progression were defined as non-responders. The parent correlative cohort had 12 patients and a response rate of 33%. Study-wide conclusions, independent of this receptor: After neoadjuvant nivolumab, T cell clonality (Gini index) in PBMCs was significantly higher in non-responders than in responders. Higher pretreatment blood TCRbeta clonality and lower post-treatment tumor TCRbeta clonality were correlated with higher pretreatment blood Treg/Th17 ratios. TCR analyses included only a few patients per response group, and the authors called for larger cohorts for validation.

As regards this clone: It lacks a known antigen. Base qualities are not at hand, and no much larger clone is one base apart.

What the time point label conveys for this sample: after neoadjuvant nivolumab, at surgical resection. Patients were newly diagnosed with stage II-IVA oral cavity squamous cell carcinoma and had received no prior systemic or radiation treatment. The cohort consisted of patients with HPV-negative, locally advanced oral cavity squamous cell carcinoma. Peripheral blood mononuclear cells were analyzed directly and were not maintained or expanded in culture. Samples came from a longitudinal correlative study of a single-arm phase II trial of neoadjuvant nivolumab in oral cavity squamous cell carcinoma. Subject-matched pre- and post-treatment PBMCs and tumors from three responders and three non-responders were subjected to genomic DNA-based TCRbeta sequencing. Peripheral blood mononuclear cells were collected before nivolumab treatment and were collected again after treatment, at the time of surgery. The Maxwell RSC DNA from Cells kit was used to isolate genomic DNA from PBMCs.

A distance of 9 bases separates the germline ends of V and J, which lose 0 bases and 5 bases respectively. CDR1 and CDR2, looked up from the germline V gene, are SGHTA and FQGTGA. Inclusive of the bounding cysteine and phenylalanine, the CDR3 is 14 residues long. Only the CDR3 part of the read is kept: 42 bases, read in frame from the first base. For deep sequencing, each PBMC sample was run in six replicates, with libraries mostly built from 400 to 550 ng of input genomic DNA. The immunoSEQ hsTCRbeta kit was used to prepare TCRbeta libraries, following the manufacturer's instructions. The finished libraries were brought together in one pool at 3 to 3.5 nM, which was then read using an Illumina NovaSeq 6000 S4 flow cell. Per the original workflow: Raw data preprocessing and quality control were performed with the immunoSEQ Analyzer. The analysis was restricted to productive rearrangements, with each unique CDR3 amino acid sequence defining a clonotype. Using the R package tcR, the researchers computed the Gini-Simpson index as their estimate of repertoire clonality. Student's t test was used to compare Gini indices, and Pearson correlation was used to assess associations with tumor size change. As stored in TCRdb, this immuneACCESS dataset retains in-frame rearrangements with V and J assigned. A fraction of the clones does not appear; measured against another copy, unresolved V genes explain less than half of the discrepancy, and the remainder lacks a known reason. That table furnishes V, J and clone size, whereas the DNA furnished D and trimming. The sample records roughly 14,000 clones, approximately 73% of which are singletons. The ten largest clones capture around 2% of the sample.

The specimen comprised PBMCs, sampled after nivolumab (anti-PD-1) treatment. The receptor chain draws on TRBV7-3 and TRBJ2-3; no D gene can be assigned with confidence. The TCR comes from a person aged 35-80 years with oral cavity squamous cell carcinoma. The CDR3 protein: CASSLTVLLDTQYF. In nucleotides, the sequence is TGTGCCAGCAGCTTAACAGTTTTATTAGATACGCAGTATTTT.